The 8 T cell receptor beta chains in this list originate from one sample, sequenced in a study of CD8+CD57+ T cells in acquired aplastic anemia (dated by TCRdb to about 2018). Sequenced using an Illumina HiSeq 2000. Profiling of TCR beta VDJ combinations and CDR3 sequences used genomic DNA as the template. Using fastp at Q25 and MiXCR, TCRdb reprocessed the public reads and kept productive beta chains. CDR3 protein duplicates are merged, each entry listing the most common genes and DNA. Across this sample there are 400,000 to 600,000 distinct CDR3 sequences, with about a third seen only once. The top ten clones comprise 0.82% of the sample. Expansion of CD8+CD57+ cells had been shown by flow cytometry in the patients chosen for sequencing. Sample: sorted CD4+, CD8+, or CD8+CD57+ T cells (not recorded which) from PBMCs. These receptors all come from a human donor with aplastic anemia.

The chain recombines TRBV9 with TRBJ1-1, with 8 bases matching TRBD1. V was clipped by 3 bases and J by 0 bases; unmatched bases: 10. Germline V gene sequence: CDR1 SGDLS, CDR2 YYNGEE. This CDR3 has 17 residues. This chain's CDR3 is CASSARDRHNMNTEAFF. In DNA, the CDR3 is TGTGCCAGCAGCGCCCGGGACAGGCACAACATGAACACTGAAGCTTTCTTT.

The V call is TRBV29-1, the J call TRBJ2-5; D is ambiguous. The length of the CDR3 is 12 residues. CDR1 and CDR2 (germline): SQVTM, ANQGSEA. Trimming shortened V by 7 bases and J by 0 bases, and 9 bases separated the two germline ends. CDR3 loop: CSGIGYQETQYF. The CDR3 DNA is TGCAGCGGGATTGGGTACCAAGAGACCCAGTACTTC.

To note about this clonotype: The junction differs from germline at one of its ends, possibly a read error. This sequence joins TRBV10-3 and TRBJ2-5, with D unresolved. CDR1 is ENHRY, CDR2 SYGVKD, per germline. This CDR3 comprises 15 residues. Written as DNA, the CDR3 is TGTGCCAGCAGTCCCCTACGGACGGTACAAGAGACCCAGTACTTC. Translated, it gives CASSPLRTVQETQYF.

The chain recombines TRBV5-6 with TRBJ2-7, with 7 positions matching TRBD1. The CDR3 is 14 amino acids. Germline values: CDR1 SGHDT, CDR2 YYEEEE. The V and J ends lost 4 bases and 2 bases, in that order; junction bases with no gene match: 6. The CDR3 here is CASSDPTGAYEQYF. The CDR3 DNA reads as TGTGCCAGCAGCGATCCCACAGGGGCCTACGAGCAGTACTTC.

The chain couples TRBV5-1 to TRBJ1-1; no clear D gene. The ends were cut back, 0 bases at V and 1 base at J, with 16 bases in the middle. This CDR3 has 17 residues. Germline V gene lookup returns CDR1 SGHRS and CDR2 YFSETQ. The CDR3: CASSLDKLSTGNTEAFF. The CDR3 DNA follows: TGCGCCAGCAGCTTGGACAAGCTTTCTACTGGGAACACTGAAGCTTTCTTT.

The chain recombines TRBV10-3 with TRBJ1-3; no firm D call. With 10 bases removed from V and 0 bases from J, the gap between germline ends came to 10 bases. Germline lookup yields CDR1 ENHRY and CDR2 SYGVKD. This CDR3 comprises 13 residues. The DNA for the CDR3 is TGTGCCAGCACTAGTAACTCTGGAAACACCATATATTTT. Translation: CASTSNSGNTIYF.

On this clonotype: A read error is possible here, since a much larger clone lies one base away. V gene TRBV7-2 combines with J gene TRBJ2-1; TRBD2 might be the D (6 bases). CDR3 length equals 13 residues. Germline V gene sequence: CDR1 SGHTA, CDR2 FQGNSA. The chain's CDR3 is CASSTGGRAEQSF. CDR3 in DNA: TGTGCCAGCAGTACAGGAGGGCGAGCCGAGCAGTCCTTC.

This clonotype was found many times. This rearrangement joins TRBV29-1 to TRBJ1-5, with a weak D call TRBD1 (5 bases). With 6 bases removed from V and 5 bases from J, the gap between germline ends came to 14 bases. CDR3 length: 13 amino acids. Germline V gene data show CDR1 as SQVTM and CDR2 as ANQGSEA. The CDR3 bases are TGCAGCGTGACAACAGGCCCCGATCAGCCCCAGCATTTT. Translated, it gives CSVTTGPDQPQHF.